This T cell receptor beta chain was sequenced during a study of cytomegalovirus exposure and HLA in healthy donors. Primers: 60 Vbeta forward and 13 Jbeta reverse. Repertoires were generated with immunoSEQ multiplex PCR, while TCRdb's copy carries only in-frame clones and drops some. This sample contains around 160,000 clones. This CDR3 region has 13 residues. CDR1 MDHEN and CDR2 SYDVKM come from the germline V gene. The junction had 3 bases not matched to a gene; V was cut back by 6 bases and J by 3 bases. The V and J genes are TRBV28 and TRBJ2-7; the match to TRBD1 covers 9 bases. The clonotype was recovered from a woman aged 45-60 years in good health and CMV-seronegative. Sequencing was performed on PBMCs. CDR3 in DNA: TGTGCCAGCAGCTCGGGACAGGGCTACGAGCAGTACTTC. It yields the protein CASSSGQGYEQYF.